This T cell receptor (beta chain) is drawn from a study of blood T cell repertoires in COVID-19. The wider study: Specimens from acute and convalescent COVID-19 originated in the United States, Italy and Spain. Nucleic acid was either cDNA or gDNA, and it came from T cells, B-cell-depleted T cells, or PBMCs.

The length of the CDR3 is 12 residues. Germline-derived CDR1 and CDR2 are SNHLY and FYNNEI. V lost 8 bases and J 0 bases, leaving 8 bases between the germline ends. Per the original methods: Reference gene primer amplification gave nucleated cell count estimates. The protocol was immunoSEQ multiplex PCR, while the TCRdb copy is restricted to in-frame clones and leaves out a portion. V and J calls plus clone size are reproduced from that table; the DNA served to infer D and trimming. Among some 230,000 clones listed, around 81% were seen once. The sequence was collected from an older woman with acute or convalescent COVID-19. The sequenced sample consisted of peripheral blood. The chain carries TRBV2 and TRBJ2-7; D remains unclear. Here the CDR3 DNA reads TGTGCCAGCTCTTTCAGCTCCTACGAGCAGTACTTC. Translated: CASSFSSYEQYF.